The T cell receptor beta chain under discussion was sequenced for a study of cytotoxic CD8 clonotypes in ibrutinib-treated CLL. Regarding the study as a whole: Patients showed higher baseline clonality than age-matched healthy donors, and it tracked circulating CD8+ T-cell counts.

This clone occurred a few times. Antigen specificity is unknown. Here immunoSEQ multiplex PCR was the method, and the copy in TCRdb shows in-frame clones only, minus some. This table has 130,000 or so clones, around three quarters appearing once. This specimen was PBMCs, taken after 12 months of ibrutinib treatment. The sequence was obtained from a human donor with chronic lymphocytic leukemia.

CDR3 nucleotides: TGTGCCAGCAGCGTAGAGGGGTGGGACACTGAAGCTTTCTTT. It specifies CASSVEGWDTEAFF. The chain joins TRBV9 to TRBJ1-1; D possibly corresponds to TRBD1 (5 bases). The V gene's germline CDR1 is SGDLS and CDR2 YYNGEE. The CDR3 loop spans 14 amino acids. Trimming left V 0 bases short and J 3 bases short, with 9 bases between.